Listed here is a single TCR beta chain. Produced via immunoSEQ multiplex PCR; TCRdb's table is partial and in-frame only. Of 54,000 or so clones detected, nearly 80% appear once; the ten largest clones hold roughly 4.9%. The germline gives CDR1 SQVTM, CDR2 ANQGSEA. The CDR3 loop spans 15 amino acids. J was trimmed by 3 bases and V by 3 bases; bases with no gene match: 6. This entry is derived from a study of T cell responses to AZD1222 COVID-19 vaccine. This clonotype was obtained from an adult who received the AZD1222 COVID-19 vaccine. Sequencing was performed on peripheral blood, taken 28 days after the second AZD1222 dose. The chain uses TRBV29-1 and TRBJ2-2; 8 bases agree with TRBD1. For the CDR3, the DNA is TGCAGCGTTGATTGGCAGGGGGCGGACACCGGGGAGCTGTTTTTT. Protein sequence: CSVDWQGADTGELFF.